Sequencing of this TCR beta chain was carried out in a study of T cells after yellow fever vaccination. Study as a whole: It was SMART-Seq v4 Ultra Low Input that prepared the fractions with low cell numbers. Notes on the study in general: Once the booster was given, most primary-vaccination clones reappeared, at around 95% for CD4 and 85% to 90% for CD8. There was a small share of clonotypes that showed up in both the CD4 and CD8 compartments.

This clonotype was seen at least ten times. The antigen is not known. Universal primer sites and UMIs were introduced during 5'RACE template-switching synthesis of TCR cDNA. TCRdb re-analysed the 5' RACE reads in MiXCR, keeping a single row per CDR3 protein. The sample shows 320,000 or so distinct CDR3 sequences, roughly 8.6% of them seen only once. The CDR3 runs to 19 residues. With 5 bases removed from V and 8 bases from J, the gap between germline ends came to 30 bases. Germline loops: CDR1 SGHAT, CDR2 FQNNGV. This material consisted of PBMCs, taken roughly 47 days after the first yellow fever vaccination. This TCR came from a man aged 18 to 29 who received the YFV17D yellow fever vaccine. The V and J genes are TRBV11-2 and TRBJ1-4, with D maybe TRBD1 (6 bases). The CDR3 here is CASSRSNPGWEGGMEKLFF. The CDR3 coding sequence is TGTGCCAGCAGCCGATCCAACCCGGGCTGGGAGGGGGGGATGGAAAAACTGTTTTTT.